This entry is about one T cell receptor (beta chain). As yet, its antigen is unknown. Among the donors, all were healthy bone marrow donors. Primers: 60 Vbeta forward and 13 Jbeta reverse. Using immunoSEQ multiplex PCR, the repertoire was profiled, and TCRdb retains in-frame clones only, with some absent. The sample consists of roughly 120,000 clones, around 80% of them appearing once. Trimming cost V 3 bases and J 2 bases; bases outside gene matches: 12. This CDR3 comprises 17 residues. From germline, CDR1 is SGHVS and CDR2 FQNEAQ. The record originates from a study of cytomegalovirus exposure and HLA in healthy donors. Whole-study results and caveats: Trimming of TCR beta V- and J-genes showed a link, identified in a later analysis, to a missense DCLRE1C variant. Among donors in an Asian-associated ancestry cluster, a later analysis reportedly found fewer N-insertions than the roughly 730-donor mean.

The chain recombines TRBV7-8 with TRBJ2-7, with 8 bases lining up with TRBD2. The receptor comes from a man younger than 45 in good health and CMV-seropositive. The sequenced sample consisted of PBMCs. The CDR3 spells CASSFPGASGRTYEQYF. The DNA for the CDR3 is TGTGCCAGCAGCTTCCCTGGGGCTAGCGGGCGAACCTACGAGCAGTACTTC. The entire variable domain, with the rest obtained from reference TRBV7-8 and TRBJ2-7, is as follows: GAGVSQSPRYKVAKRGQDVALRCDPISGHVSLFWYQQALGQGPEFLTYFQNEAQLDKSGLPSDRFFAERPEGSVSTLKIQRTQQEDSAVYLCASSFPGASGRTYEQYFGPGTRLTVT.